This entry features one TCR beta chain sequence. From germline, CDR1 is MNHNY and CDR2 SVGAGI (reference sequence). The CDR3 has 15 amino acids. Trimming took off 6 bases at V and 8 bases at J, with 19 bases between the two ends. Original processing notes: Nucleated cell number was recorded as an estimate derived from reference gene primer amplification. Here immunoSEQ multiplex PCR was the method, and the copy in TCRdb shows in-frame clones only, minus some. V and J calls and clone size are copied from that table; D and trimming were computed from the DNA. The sample gives more than 85,000 clones, about 88% of which show up once; roughly 3.1% is in the top ten. This sample is part of a study of blood T cell repertoires in COVID-19. At the level of the study: The study drew acute and convalescent COVID-19 samples from the United States, Italy and Spain. From T cells, B-cell-depleted T cells, or PBMCs came the material, which was cDNA or gDNA.

This sequence was found in a man aged 45 to 65 with active or convalescent COVID-19. Sequencing was performed on peripheral blood. The chain combines TRBV6-6 with TRBJ1-4; D unresolved. The CDR3 loop reads CASSSPLGGREKLFF. CDR3 sequence (DNA): TGTGCCAGCAGCTCCCCCTTAGGCGGGCGGGAAAAACTGTTTTTT.